This is a list of T cell receptor beta chains from one sample in a study of OX40 agonist ivuxolimab in advanced cancers. Profiling relied on immunoSEQ multiplex PCR, and the TCRdb table lists in-frame clones only, not all of them. The table lists about 86,000 clones, around 88% of them singletons. This sample comprised CD4+ or CD8+ T cells sorted from blood, obtained in a trial of the OX40 agonist ivuxolimab. The source of these receptors is an adult with an advanced solid tumor such as melanoma, head and neck, liver or kidney cancer. Both conserved end residues are part of each CDR3. A D gene is named only where the DNA matches it firmly. A row's size may be missing; if present it is once, few, many or a size class.

size	V	D	J	DNA	CDR3
-	TRBV7-3	TRBD1	TRBJ1-2	TGTGCCAGCACCCGGACAGGGCGGTACTATGGCTACACCTTC	CASTRTGRYYGYTF
-	TRBV29-1	TRBD2	TRBJ2-3	TGCAGCGTTGAACAGCGGGGGGTAGGCACAGATACGCAGTATTTT	CSVEQRGVGTDTQYF
-	TRBV6-6	TRBD2	TRBJ2-1	TGTGCCAGTAGTCCGACCAGGACTAGCGGGGACTTCTTC	CASSPTRTSGDFF
-	TRBV30	TRBD2	TRBJ2-7	TGTGCCTCTGATAGGACTAGCGGGCCCAAGGAGCAGTACTTC	CASDRTSGPKEQYF
few	TRBV10-3	-	TRBJ1-1	TGTGCCATCAGTGAGTCCGGCGGTAGGGCTGAAGCTTTCTTT	CAISESGGRAEAFF
-	TRBV4-2	TRBD1	TRBJ2-1	TGTGCCAGCAGCCAAGGTGCAGGGGGCCTAAGTTACAATGAGCAGTTCTTC	CASSQGAGGLSYNEQFF
-	TRBV2	-	TRBJ2-5	TGTGCCAGCAGTGACGGGCAGCCCGGGGAGACCCAGTACTTC	CASSDGQPGETQYF
-	TRBV12-2	-	TRBJ2-1	TGTGCAAGTCGCGCAGGGACTAGCGGACTCTACAATGAGCAGTTCTTC	CASRAGTSGLYNEQFF
-	TRBV10-3	-	TRBJ1-1	TGTGCCATCAGACTGGAGGGGGGGATCACTGAAGCTTTCTTT	CAIRLEGGITEAFF
-	TRBV19	TRBD2	TRBJ2-5	TGTGCCAGTAGTACTAGCGGGGGTAAGACCCAGTACTTC	CASSTSGGKTQYF
-	TRBV7-9	-	TRBJ1-2	TGTGCCAGCAGTCGGGGGAACTATGGCTACACCTTC	CASSRGNYGYTF
-	TRBV5-1	TRBD1	TRBJ2-1	TGCGCCAGCAGCTCTACAGGGGCCAGTTCCTACAATGAGCAGTTCTTC	CASSSTGASSYNEQFF
-	TRBV28	-	TRBJ1-1	TGTGCCAGCAGTCCCCCGAACGGACACCCCACTGAAGCTTTCTTT	CASSPPNGHPTEAFF
-	TRBV7-7	TRBD1	TRBJ1-4	TGTGCCAGCAGCAAAAGGACAGGGAACAATGAAAAACTGTTTTTT	CASSKRTGNNEKLFF
-	TRBV28	-	TRBJ2-5	TGTGCCAGCAGTTTATCAGCAGGGGATTCAGAGACCCAGTACTTC	CASSLSAGDSETQYF
-	TRBV9	-	TRBJ2-5	TGTGCCAGCAGCCCGCGGGACAGCCAAGAGACCCAGTACTTC	CASSPRDSQETQYF
-	TRBV29-1	-	TRBJ2-7	TGCAGCGGACAGGACGCTTCCTACGAGCAGTACTTC	CSGQDASYEQYF
-	TRBV6-5	-	TRBJ2-7	TGTGCCAGCAGTTACTCAATAGGGCCAGGCGACGAGCAGTACTTC	CASSYSIGPGDEQYF
-	TRBV7-2	TRBD2	TRBJ2-5	TGTGCCAGCAGCTTTTTAGGACTAGCGGGGGCCTTGTACCAAGAGACCCAGTACTTC	CASSFLGLAGALYQETQYF
once	TRBV6-6	-	TRBJ2-7	TGTGCCAGCAGTTACTCGAGGCAGGGGATCCACGAGCAGTACTTC	CASSYSRQGIHEQYF
-	TRBV5-1	TRBD2	TRBJ2-3	TGCGCCAGCAGCCCGGGGGGAGGGTCAAGTAGCACAGATACGCAGTATTTT	CASSPGGGSSSTDTQYF
-	TRBV6-4	TRBD1	TRBJ1-5	TGTGCCAGCAGTCCTACAGGGGGTGGGAGACAGCCCCAGCATTTT	CASSPTGGGRQPQHF
-	TRBV25-1	-	TRBJ1-1	TGTGCCAGCAGTGAATATGGGACGAGGCGCGGGGAAGCTTTCTTT	CASSEYGTRRGEAFF
-	TRBV28	TRBD1	TRBJ1-4	TGTGCCAGCAGCCTACAGGGGGGTAATGAAAAACTGTTTTTT	CASSLQGGNEKLFF
-	TRBV6-5	-	TRBJ2-7	TGTGCCAGCAGTTACGAAGGTCGACAGAGAGCCTACGAGCAGTACTTC	CASSYEGRQRAYEQYF
-	TRBV18	-	TRBJ2-3	TGTGCCAGCTCACCACAAACGGGCAGGGGTGATACGCAGTATTTT	CASSPQTGRGDTQYF
-	TRBV4-2	-	TRBJ2-7	TGTGCCAGCAGCCCCCCCGGCTCCTACGAGCAGTACTTC	CASSPPGSYEQYF
-	TRBV30	TRBD2	TRBJ2-5	TGTGCCTTTAGCTTACGGGAGCGGGGTGGGGAGACCCAGTACTTC	CAFSLRERGGETQYF
-	TRBV7-8	-	TRBJ1-1	TGTGCCAGCAGTAAAAGACGGGGGTCGAACACTGAAGCTTTCTTT	CASSKRRGSNTEAFF
-	TRBV11-2	-	TRBJ1-4	TGTGCCAGCAGCTCCCAAGGGCGGGAAAAACTGTTTTTT	CASSSQGREKLFF
many	TRBV9	-	TRBJ1-5	TGTGCCAGCAGCTTGCCGAATCAGCCCCAGCATTTT	CASSLPNQPQHF
few	TRBV15	-	TRBJ1-3	TGTGCCACCAGCAGAGTCAGGGGATCTGGAAACACCATATATTTT	CATSRVRGSGNTIYF
-	TRBV7-3	-	TRBJ1-6	TGTGCCAGCAGCTTAGAAGTATCGGGGACACCCCTCCACTTT	CASSLEVSGTPLHF
-	TRBV6-1	-	TRBJ1-1	TGTGCCAGCAGTGAACGGGGGGGCGGCGCTGAAGCTTTCTTT	CASSERGGGAEAFF
-	TRBV6-1	-	TRBJ2-7	TGTGCCAGTTTGGAAGGGAACACCTACGAGCAGTACTTC	CASLEGNTYEQYF
-	TRBV7-8	-	TRBJ2-1	TGTGCCAGCAGCTTAGGCCAGGTGGGGAATGAGCAGTTCTTC	CASSLGQVGNEQFF
-	TRBV11-2	-	TRBJ2-3	TGTGCCAGCAGCTTGTCCAGGGTAGATACGCAGTATTTT	CASSLSRVDTQYF
-	TRBV27	-	TRBJ1-1	TGTGCCAGCAGTTTTAGGTTGTCGGCAACTGAAGCTTTCTTT	CASSFRLSATEAFF
few	TRBV5-1	-	TRBJ1-4	TGCGCCAGCAGCTTATTCGGCAGGGAAGGAGAAAAACTGTTTTTT	CASSLFGREGEKLFF
-	TRBV11-1	TRBD1	TRBJ2-3	TGTGCCAGCAGCTCCGGACAGGGGGCCACAGATACGCAGTATTTT	CASSSGQGATDTQYF
-	TRBV7-8	TRBD1	TRBJ2-1	TGTGCCAGCAGCTCACTACCGGGACAGGGGAGATCGTGGAAATTCTTC	CASSSLPGQGRSWKFF